This entry describes one T cell receptor beta chain. The sample originates from a study of cytomegalovirus exposure and HLA in healthy donors. Germline loops: CDR1 SGHTA, CDR2 FQGNSA. There are 13 residues in the CDR3. Trimming took off 5 bases at V and 0 bases at J, with 8 bases between the two ends. PCR amplification relied on 60 Vbeta primers (plus 13 Jbeta primers). Method: immunoSEQ multiplex PCR; TCRdb's copy keeps in-frame clones and lacks some. The table gives some 150,000 clones; the top ten clones make up 2% to 2.5% of it. V is TRBV7-2 and J is TRBJ2-7; weak D call: TRBD1 (5 bases). The sample was PBMCs. The receptor's source is a woman between 18 and 30 years old in good health and CMV-seronegative. The CDR3 bases are TGTGCCAGCAGCGAGACAGTCTCCTACGAGCAGTACTTC. This codes for CASSETVSYEQYF.